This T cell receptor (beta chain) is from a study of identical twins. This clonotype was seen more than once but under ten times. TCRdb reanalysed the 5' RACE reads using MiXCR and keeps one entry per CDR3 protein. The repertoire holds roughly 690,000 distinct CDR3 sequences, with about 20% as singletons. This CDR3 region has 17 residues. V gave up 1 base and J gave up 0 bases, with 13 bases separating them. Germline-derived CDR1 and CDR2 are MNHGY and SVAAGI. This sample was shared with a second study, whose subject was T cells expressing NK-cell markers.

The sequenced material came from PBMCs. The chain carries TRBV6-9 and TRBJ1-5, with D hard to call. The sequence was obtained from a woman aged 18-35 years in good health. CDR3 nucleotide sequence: TGTGCCAGCAGTTATTGTCGTGGAGATAATAGCAATCAGCCCCAGCATTTT. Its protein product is CASSYCRGDNSNQPQHF.